The present T cell receptor beta chain was sequenced within a study of blood T cell repertoires in COVID-19. In the original processing: Amplified reference gene primers provided the basis for estimating nucleated cell counts. This table comes from immunoSEQ multiplex PCR, and its TCRdb copy is limited to in-frame clones, with some not included. The V and J calls and clone size are taken from that table; D and trimming were inferred from the DNA. The data show 100,000 to 150,000 clones, 85% seen once. This CDR3 comprises 13 residues. Deletions cut 0 bases from V and 6 bases from J, with 8 bases between. Looked up from germline, CDR1 is LGHDT and CDR2 is YNNKEL (reference sequence).

The chain links TRBV3-1 (or the pseudogene TRBV3-2) to TRBJ1-1, with D maybe TRBD1 (5 bases). The sequence was obtained from a woman over 75 with acute or convalescent COVID-19. Sequenced sample: peripheral blood. CDR3 region: CASSQEGTPEAFF. For the CDR3, the DNA is TGTGCCAGCAGCCAAGAAGGGACTCCTGAAGCTTTCTTT.